Presented here are 21 T cell receptor beta chains from one specimen sequenced in a study of blood T cell repertoires in COVID-19. Profiled with immunoSEQ multiplex PCR; TCRdb holds only in-frame clones, not every one. The sample lists about 50,000 clones, about 83% occurring once. The sample comprised peripheral blood. The source of these receptors is an elderly woman with acute or convalescent COVID-19.

The V gene is TRBV3-1 (or the pseudogene TRBV3-2), the J gene TRBJ1-6; D is unresolved. The CDR3 totals 14 residues. Germline CDR1 and CDR2: LGHDT and YNNKEL (reference sequence). V was pared by 4 bases and J by 13 bases, with 17 bases between. CDR3 sequence reads: CASSPLHHASPLHF. The CDR3 nucleotides read TGTGCCAGCAGCCCACTTCACCATGCGTCCCCCCTCCACTTT.

The J gene is TRBJ1-6, the V gene TRBV14; D unclear. The CDR3 extends over 14 amino acids. V lost 0 bases, J lost 3 bases, and 3 bases lay in between. CDR1 and CDR2 (germline): SGHDN, FVKESK. For the CDR3, the DNA is TGTGCCAGCAGCCAAGACTACTATAATTCACCCCTCCACTTT. This sequence encodes CASSQDYYNSPLHF.

The chain links TRBV11-1 to TRBJ2-7; D perhaps matches TRBD2 (6 bases). Trimming cost V 6 bases and J 5 bases, with 17 bases left between them. The CDR3 is 14 residues long. Germline V lookup: CDR1 SGHAT, CDR2 FQDESV (reference sequence). This chain's CDR3 is CASSSAGGRNEQYF. The CDR3 nucleotides read TGTGCCAGCAGTTCGGCCGGGGGTAGGAACGAGCAGTACTTC.

The chain carries TRBV6-4 and TRBJ2-2; D is undetermined. Looked up from germline, CDR1 is MRHNA and CDR2 is SNTAGT. V was cut by 3 bases and J by 0 bases, with 5 bases left in between. There are 14 residues in the CDR3. CDR3 nucleotide sequence: TGTGCCAGCAGTGAACACCCGAACACCGGGGAGCTGTTTTTT. Translating it yields CASSEHPNTGELFF.

J is TRBJ1-4 and V is TRBV6-4; 7 positions agree with TRBD1. The CDR3 totals 13 residues. CDR1 is MRHNA and CDR2 is SNTAGT in the germline V gene. The ends lost 5 bases at V and 8 bases at J; junction bases unmatched: 5. The CDR3 here is CASSQGDQEKLFF. CDR3 in DNA: TGTGCCAGCAGTCAGGGGGATCAAGAAAAACTGTTTTTT.

CDR3 protein: CASSRGMNTEAFF. CDR3 DNA: TGTGCCAGTAGTAGGGGCATGAACACTGAAGCTTTCTTT. The J gene is TRBJ1-1, the V gene TRBV19; D is possibly TRBD1 (5 bases). The germline V gene has CDR1 LNHDA and CDR2 SQIVND (reference sequence). V lost 4 bases to trimming and J lost 0 bases, with 6 bases between them. The CDR3 contains 13 residues.

This chain uses TRBV18 with TRBJ1-4; maybe TRBD1 (5 bases). V was clipped by 6 bases and J by 11 bases, with 19 bases between them. Germline assignment: CDR1 KGHSH and CDR2 LQKENI. The CDR3 is 14 residues long. The CDR3 DNA follows: TGTGCCAGCTCCCCTGGAGGGGATACGAGGAAACTGTTTTTT. It codes for CASSPGGDTRKLFF.

V gene TRBV5-6 combines with J gene TRBJ1-1; 7 positions agree with TRBD1. The germline gives CDR1 SGHDT, CDR2 YYEEEE. V was pared by 4 bases and J by 2 bases, with 11 bases of the junction left unmatched. The CDR3 spans 16 residues. As DNA, the CDR3 is TGTGCCAGCAGCCCTACTCCAGGGGGATCAAACACTGAAGCTTTCTTT. This sequence encodes CASSPTPGGSNTEAFF.

This chain uses TRBV5-1 with TRBJ2-7, with TRBD2 matching 11 bases. V lost 4 bases, J lost 6 bases, and 12 bases stayed unmatched. The CDR3 loop spans 16 amino acids. The germline CDR1 and CDR2 sequences are SGHRS and YFSETQ. The CDR3 nucleotides are TGCGCCAGCAGCCCCGTAGCGGGGGGGGCTATAGGCGAGCAGTACTTC. Its protein is CASSPVAGGAIGEQYF.

The sample holds a few counts of this clone. The chain links TRBV19 to TRBJ1-1, with D hard to call. Trimming stripped 5 bases from V and 5 bases from J, with 9 bases between. The CDR3 runs to 12 residues. The germline V gene has CDR1 LNHDA and CDR2 SQIVND (reference sequence). This CDR3 reads CASSQQRTEAFF. The CDR3, as DNA: TGTGCCAGTAGTCAACAGCGGACTGAAGCTTTCTTT.

This sequence joins TRBV7-6 and TRBJ1-1; D ambiguous. The germline CDR1 and CDR2 sequences are SGHVS and FNYEAQ. V dropped 5 bases and J dropped 4 bases, with 11 bases sitting between them. CDR3 length equals 13 residues. In nucleotides, the CDR3 is TGTGCCAGCAGCATCCCGGGGTCCACTGAAGCTTTCTTT. Amino acid sequence: CASSIPGSTEAFF.

The chain combines TRBV5-4 with TRBJ1-1; D uncertain. Germline-derived CDR1 and CDR2 are SGHNT and YYREEE (reference sequence). V shed 2 bases and J shed 1 base, with 6 bases lying between them. This CDR3 spans 13 amino acids. Here the CDR3 DNA reads TGTGCCAGCAGCTTTTCCGGGAACACTGAAGCTTTCTTT. This gives the protein CASSFSGNTEAFF.

J is TRBJ2-3 and V is TRBV30; 9 nucleotides agree with TRBD2. Per germline, CDR1 GTSNPN and CDR2 SVGIG (reference sequence). The V and J ends lost 0 bases and 6 bases, in that order; junction bases with no gene match: 7. This CDR3 has 15 amino acids. For the CDR3, the DNA is TGTGCCTGGAGTGTAATGCGGGGGGGTTTCGATACGCAGTATTTT. Translation gives CAWSVMRGGFDTQYF.

This rearrangement joins TRBV9 to TRBJ1-2, with TRBD1 matching over 7 bases. This CDR3 region has 16 residues. Trimming at V came to 4 bases and at J to 2 bases, leaving 11 bases not matched to a gene. Per germline, CDR1 SGDLS and CDR2 YYNGEE. The CDR3 spells CASSPGGTLKNYGYTF. DNA for the CDR3: TGTGCCAGCAGCCCAGGGGGGACACTGAAAAACTATGGCTACACCTTC.

The chain employs TRBV4-1 and TRBJ2-5; TRBD2 might be the D (7 bases). Germline V gene lookup returns CDR1 MGHRA and CDR2 YSYEKL. With 1 base removed from V and 2 bases from J, the gap between germline ends came to 20 bases. The CDR3 consists of 18 residues. CDR3 nucleotide sequence: TGCGCCAGCAGCCAAGTGGCTGGGCTGGGGGGGCCTCAAGAGACCCAGTACTTC. Its translation: CASSQVAGLGGPQETQYF.

The chain links TRBV2 to TRBJ1-3; D might be TRBD1 (6 bases). V lost 4 bases, J lost 0 bases, and 10 bases lay in between. Germline V CDR1 and CDR2: SNHLY, FYNNEI. The CDR3 runs to 15 residues. The CDR3 reads CASSADRSSGNTIYF. DNA for the CDR3: TGTGCCAGCAGTGCCGACAGGAGCTCTGGAAACACCATATATTTT.

This chain joins TRBV6-6 and TRBJ1-2, with D perhaps matching TRBD1 (5 bases). Germline V lookup: CDR1 MNHNY, CDR2 SVGAGI (reference sequence). The CDR3 totals 12 residues. Trimming pared 9 bases from V and 8 bases from J, leaving 16 bases between. The CDR3 DNA sequence: TGTGCCAGTTACTTAGGGGAAAGGGGCTACACCTTC. This sequence encodes CASYLGERGYTF.

J is TRBJ2-5 and V is TRBV18, with 11 nucleotides matching TRBD2. Germline values: CDR1 KGHSH, CDR2 LQKENI. The CDR3 spans 17 residues. The V segment lost 3 bases and the J segment 2 bases; nucleotides outside the gene matches: 8. CDR3 coding DNA: TGTGCCAGCTCACCGGACCCTAGCGGGGGGACACAAGAGACCCAGTACTTC. Residues: CASSPDPSGGTQETQYF.

The V and J genes are TRBV27 and TRBJ2-7; TRBD1 aligns across 9 bases. This CDR3 region has 15 residues. V was pared by 5 bases and J by 3 bases, with 8 bases of the junction left unmatched. The V gene's germline CDR1 is MNHEY and CDR2 SMNVEV (reference sequence). This CDR3 is CASSTDGTGNYEQYF. In DNA, the CDR3 is TGTGCCAGCAGTACAGACGGGACAGGGAACTACGAGCAGTACTTC.

The gene calls are TRBV3-1 (or the pseudogene TRBV3-2) and TRBJ2-5; D is ambiguous. CDR3 length: 14 residues. Between the trimmed V and J ends, which lost 0 bases and 1 base, there was a span of 6 bases. Germline CDR1 LGHDT, CDR2 YNNKEL (reference sequence). This CDR3 reads CASSQEATQETQYF. CDR3 coding DNA: TGTGCCAGCAGCCAAGAGGCCACCCAAGAGACCCAGTACTTC.

V and J are TRBV5-8 and TRBJ2-2, with unresolved D. Germline V lookup: CDR1 SGHTS, CDR2 YDEGEE. V gave up 4 bases and J gave up 0 bases, with 13 bases separating them. The CDR3 has 16 amino acids. CDR3 region: CASSRGRIANTGELFF. CDR3 nucleotide sequence: TGTGCCAGCAGCCGTGGGCGTATCGCGAACACCGGGGAGCTGTTTTTT.